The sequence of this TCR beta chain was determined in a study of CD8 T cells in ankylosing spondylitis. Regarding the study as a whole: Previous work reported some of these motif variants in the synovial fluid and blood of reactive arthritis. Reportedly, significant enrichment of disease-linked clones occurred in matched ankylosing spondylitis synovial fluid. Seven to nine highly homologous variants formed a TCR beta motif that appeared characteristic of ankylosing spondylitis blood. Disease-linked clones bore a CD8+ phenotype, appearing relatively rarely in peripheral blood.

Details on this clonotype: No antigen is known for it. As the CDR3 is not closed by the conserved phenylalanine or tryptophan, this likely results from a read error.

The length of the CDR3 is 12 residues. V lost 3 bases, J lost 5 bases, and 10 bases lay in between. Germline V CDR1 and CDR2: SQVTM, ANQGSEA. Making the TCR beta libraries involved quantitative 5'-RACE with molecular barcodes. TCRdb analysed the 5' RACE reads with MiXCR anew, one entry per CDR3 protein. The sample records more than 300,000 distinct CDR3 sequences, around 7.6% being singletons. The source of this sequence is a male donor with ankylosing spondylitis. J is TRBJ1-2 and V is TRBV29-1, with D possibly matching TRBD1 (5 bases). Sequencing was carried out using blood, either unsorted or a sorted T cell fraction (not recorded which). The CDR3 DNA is TGCAGCGTTGAGAGGGGTCGTTATGGCTACACCTAC. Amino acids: CSVERGRYGYTY.